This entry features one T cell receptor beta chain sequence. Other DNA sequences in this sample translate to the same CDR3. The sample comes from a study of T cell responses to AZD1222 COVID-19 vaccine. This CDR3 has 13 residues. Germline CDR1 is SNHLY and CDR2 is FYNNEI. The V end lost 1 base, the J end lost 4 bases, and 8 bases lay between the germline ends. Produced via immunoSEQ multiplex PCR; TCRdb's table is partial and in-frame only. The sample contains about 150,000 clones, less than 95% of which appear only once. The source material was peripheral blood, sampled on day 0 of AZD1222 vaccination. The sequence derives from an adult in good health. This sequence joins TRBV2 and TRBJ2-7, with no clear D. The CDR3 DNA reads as TGTGCCAGCAGTGAAGAGGTGGGGTACGAGCAGTACTTC. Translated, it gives CASSEEVGYEQYF.